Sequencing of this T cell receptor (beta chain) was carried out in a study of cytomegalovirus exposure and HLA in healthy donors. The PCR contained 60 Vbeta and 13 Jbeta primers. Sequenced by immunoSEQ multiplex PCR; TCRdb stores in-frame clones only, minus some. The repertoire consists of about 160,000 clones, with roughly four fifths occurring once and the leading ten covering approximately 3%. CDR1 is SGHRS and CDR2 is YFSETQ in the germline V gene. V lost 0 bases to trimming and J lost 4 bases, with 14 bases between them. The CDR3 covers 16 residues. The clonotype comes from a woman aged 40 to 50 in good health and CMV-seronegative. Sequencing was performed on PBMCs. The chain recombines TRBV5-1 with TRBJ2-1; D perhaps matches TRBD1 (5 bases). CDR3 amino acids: CASSLDVGPPYNEQFF. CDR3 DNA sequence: TGCGCCAGCAGCTTGGATGTGGGGCCCCCTTACAATGAGCAGTTCTTC.